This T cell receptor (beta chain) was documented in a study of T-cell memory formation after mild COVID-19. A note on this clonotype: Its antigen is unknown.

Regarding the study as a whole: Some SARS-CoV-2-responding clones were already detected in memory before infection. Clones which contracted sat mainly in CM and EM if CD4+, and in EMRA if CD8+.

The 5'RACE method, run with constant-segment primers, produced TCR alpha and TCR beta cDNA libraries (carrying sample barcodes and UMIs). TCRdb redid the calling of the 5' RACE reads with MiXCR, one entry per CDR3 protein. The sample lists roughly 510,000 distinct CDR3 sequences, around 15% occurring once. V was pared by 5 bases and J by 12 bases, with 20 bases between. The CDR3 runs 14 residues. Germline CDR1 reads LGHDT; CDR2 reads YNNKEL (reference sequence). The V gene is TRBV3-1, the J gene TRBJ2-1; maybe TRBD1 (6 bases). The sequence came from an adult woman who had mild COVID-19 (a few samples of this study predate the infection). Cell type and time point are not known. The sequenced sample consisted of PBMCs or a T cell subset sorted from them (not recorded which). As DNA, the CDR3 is TGTGCCAGCAGCAAACCGGGACCCCCACAGGGGCAGTTCTTC. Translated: CASSKPGPPQGQFF.